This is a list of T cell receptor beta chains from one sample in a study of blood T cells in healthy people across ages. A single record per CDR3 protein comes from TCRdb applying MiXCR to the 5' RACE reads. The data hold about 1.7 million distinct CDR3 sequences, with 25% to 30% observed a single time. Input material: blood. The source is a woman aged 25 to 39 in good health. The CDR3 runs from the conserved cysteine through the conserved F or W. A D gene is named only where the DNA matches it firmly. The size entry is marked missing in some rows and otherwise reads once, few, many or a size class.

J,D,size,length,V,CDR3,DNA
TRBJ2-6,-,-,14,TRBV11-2,CASSSVTGANVLTF,TGTGCCAGCAGCTCGGTAACTGGGGCCAACGTCCTGACTTTC
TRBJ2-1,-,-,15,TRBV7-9,CAGSPKGRIYNEQFF,TGTGCCGGCAGCCCGAAGGGCCGCATCTACAATGAGCAGTTCTTC
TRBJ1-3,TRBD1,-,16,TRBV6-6,CASSALQGATGNTIYF,TGTGCCAGCAGCGCTCTTCAGGGGGCAACTGGAAACACCATATATTTT
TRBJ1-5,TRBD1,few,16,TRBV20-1,CSALGTALGGNQPQHF,TGCAGTGCTCTCGGGACAGCCTTGGGGGGCAATCAGCCCCAGCATTTT
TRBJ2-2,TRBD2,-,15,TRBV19,CASSISLAGRGELFF,TGTGCCAGTAGTATAAGTCTAGCGGGGCGTGGGGAGCTGTTTTTT
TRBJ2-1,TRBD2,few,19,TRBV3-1,CASSQDYPGLAGGRNEQFF,TGTGCCAGCAGCCAAGACTATCCGGGACTAGCGGGAGGACGGAATGAGCAGTTCTTC
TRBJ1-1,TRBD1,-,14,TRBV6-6,CASILGTVDTEAFF,TGTGCCAGCATTCTCGGGACAGTAGACACTGAAGCTTTCTTT
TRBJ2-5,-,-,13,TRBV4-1,CASSLSHVETQYF,TGCGCCAGCAGCCTAAGTCACGTGGAGACCCAGTACTTC
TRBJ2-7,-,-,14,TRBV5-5,CASGSTKTGFEQYF,TGTGCCAGCGGCTCAACAAAAACAGGGTTCGAGCAGTACTTC
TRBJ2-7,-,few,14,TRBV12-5,CASGLFQGAYEQYF,TGTGCTAGTGGTTTGTTCCAGGGCGCGTACGAGCAGTACTTC
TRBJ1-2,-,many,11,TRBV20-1,CSAKGDYGYTF,TGCAGTGCTAAAGGGGACTATGGCTACACCTTC
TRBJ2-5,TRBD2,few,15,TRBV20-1,CSASSLAETKNIRYF,TGCAGTGCTAGCTCTCTAGCGGAAACCAAAAACATTCGGTACTTC
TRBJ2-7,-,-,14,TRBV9,CASSVGSRDYEQYF,TGTGCCAGCAGCGTAGGGAGTCGGGACTACGAGCAGTACTTC
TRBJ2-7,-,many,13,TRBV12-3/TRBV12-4,CASSLSTPYEQYF,TGTGCCAGCAGTTTATCTACCCCCTACGAGCAGTACTTC
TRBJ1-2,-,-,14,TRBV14,CASSPYDLPYGYTF,TGTGCCAGCAGCCCTTATGACTTACCCTATGGCTACACCTTC
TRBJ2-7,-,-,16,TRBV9,CASSVATGTSLDEQYF,TGTGCCAGCAGCGTAGCCACCGGGACATCCTTGGACGAGCAGTACTTC
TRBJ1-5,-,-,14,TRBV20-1,CSARDRRGDQPQHF,TGCAGTGCTAGAGATCGTCGGGGGGATCAGCCCCAGCATTTT
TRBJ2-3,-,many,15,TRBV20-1,CSARSTGISTDTQYF,TGCAGTGCTAGATCTACAGGGATTAGCACAGATACGCAGTATTTT
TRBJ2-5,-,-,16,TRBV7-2,CASSGEGLGPQETQYF,TGTGCCAGCAGCGGAGAAGGCCTGGGACCGCAAGAGACCCAGTACTTC
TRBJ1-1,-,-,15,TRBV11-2,CASSLRGLPNTEAFF,TGTGCCAGCAGCTTAAGGGGTCTCCCGAACACTGAAGCTTTCTTT
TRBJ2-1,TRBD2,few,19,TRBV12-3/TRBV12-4,CASSLRTSEREDYMNEQFF,TGTGCCAGCAGTTTGAGGACTAGCGAAAGGGAGGACTATATGAATGAGCAGTTCTTC
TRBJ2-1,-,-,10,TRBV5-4,CASGTGERFF,TGTGCCAGCGGTACGGGGGAAAGGTTCTTC
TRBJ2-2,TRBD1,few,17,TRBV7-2,CASSLNPGTGGQRELFF,TGTGCCAGCAGCTTAAATCCCGGGACAGGGGGCCAGAGGGAGCTGTTTTTT
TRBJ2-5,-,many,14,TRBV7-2,CASRTWTDLKTQYF,TGTGCCAGCCGGACTTGGACAGATTTAAAGACCCAGTACTTC
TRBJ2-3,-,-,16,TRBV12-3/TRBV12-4,CASSPDSIPNTDTQYF,TGTGCCAGCAGTCCTGACTCAATCCCGAACACAGATACGCAGTATTTT
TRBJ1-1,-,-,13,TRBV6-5,CASSYSEGRLSFF,TGTGCCAGCAGTTACTCGGAGGGAAGATTGTCTTTCTTT
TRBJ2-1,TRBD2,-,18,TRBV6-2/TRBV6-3,CASSYSGTNGRWPNEQFF,TGTGCCAGCAGTTACTCCGGGACTAACGGGAGGTGGCCCAATGAGCAGTTCTTC
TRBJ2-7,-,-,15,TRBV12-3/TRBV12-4,CASSLGDTGRYEQYF,TGTGCCAGCAGTTTAGGGGACACCGGCAGGTACGAGCAGTACTTC
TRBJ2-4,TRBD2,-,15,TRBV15,CATSRGRGGQNIQYF,TGTGCCACCAGCAGAGGACGGGGGGGCCAAAACATTCAGTACTTC
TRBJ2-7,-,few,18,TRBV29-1,CSVDSTGSFGVRSYEQYF,TGCAGCGTTGATTCCACCGGGAGCTTCGGTGTCCGCTCCTACGAGCAGTACTTC
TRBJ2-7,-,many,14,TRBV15,CATSRDLSWDEQYF,TGTGCCACCAGCAGAGATCTGTCATGGGACGAGCAGTACTTC
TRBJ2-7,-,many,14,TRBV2,CASILLWGLREQYF,TGTGCCAGCATTCTGCTTTGGGGGTTGCGCGAGCAGTACTTC
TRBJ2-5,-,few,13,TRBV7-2,CASSLGAAEAQYF,TGTGCCAGCAGCTTGGGAGCGGCCGAGGCCCAGTACTTC
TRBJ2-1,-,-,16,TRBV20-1,CSARAPSSEGDNEQFF,TGCAGTGCTAGAGCCCCCTCTAGCGAGGGTGATAATGAGCAGTTCTTC
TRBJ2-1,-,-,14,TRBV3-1,CASSHSGRPREQFF,TGTGCCAGCAGCCACTCCGGACGCCCAAGGGAGCAGTTCTTC
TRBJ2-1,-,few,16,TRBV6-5,CASSYSEGGAMNEQFF,TGTGCCAGCAGTTACTCGGAGGGGGGAGCGATGAATGAGCAGTTCTTC
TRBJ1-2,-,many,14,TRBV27,CASSSSPAGVGYTF,TGTGCCAGCAGTTCGTCCCCGGCAGGGGTCGGCTACACCTTC
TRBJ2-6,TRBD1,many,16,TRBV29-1,CSAQGVPSSGANVLTF,TGCAGCGCCCAGGGGGTCCCATCCTCTGGGGCCAACGTCCTGACTTTC
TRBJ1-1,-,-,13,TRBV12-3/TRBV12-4,CASSFDRLFEAFF,TGTGCCAGCAGTTTCGATCGGCTTTTTGAAGCTTTCTTT
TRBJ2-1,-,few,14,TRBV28,CASSLEGDGDEQFF,TGTGCCAGCAGTTTAGAGGGGGATGGGGATGAGCAGTTCTTC
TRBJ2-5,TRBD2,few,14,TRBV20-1,CSAEAGTYQETQYF,TGCAGTGCCGAAGCGGGGACGTACCAAGAGACCCAGTACTTC
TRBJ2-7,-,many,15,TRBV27,CASSSTSTGGYEQYF,TGTGCCAGCAGTTCCACCTCTACCGGGGGTTACGAGCAGTACTTC
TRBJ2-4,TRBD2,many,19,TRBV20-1,CSARAYGTSGNSGENIQYF,TGCAGTGCTAGAGCCTACGGGACTAGCGGGAATTCTGGGGAGAACATTCAGTACTTC
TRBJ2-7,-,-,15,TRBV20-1,CSARSGVDLTYEQYF,TGCAGTGCTAGATCCGGGGTTGACCTAACCTACGAGCAGTACTTC
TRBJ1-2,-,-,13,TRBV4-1,CASSQVGVRGYTF,TGCGCCAGCAGCCAAGTCGGCGTAAGGGGCTACACCTTC